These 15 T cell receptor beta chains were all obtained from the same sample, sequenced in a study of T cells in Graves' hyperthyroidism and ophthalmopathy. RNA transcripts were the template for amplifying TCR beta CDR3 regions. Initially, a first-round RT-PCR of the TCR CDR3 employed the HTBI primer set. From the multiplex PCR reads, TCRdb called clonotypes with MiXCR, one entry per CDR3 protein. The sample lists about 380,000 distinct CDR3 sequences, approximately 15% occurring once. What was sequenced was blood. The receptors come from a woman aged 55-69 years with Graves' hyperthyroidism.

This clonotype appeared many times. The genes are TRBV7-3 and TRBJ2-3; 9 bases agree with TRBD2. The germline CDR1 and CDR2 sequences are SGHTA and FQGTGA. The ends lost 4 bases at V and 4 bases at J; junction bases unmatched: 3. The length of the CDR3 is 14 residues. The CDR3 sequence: CASSSGLAADTQYF. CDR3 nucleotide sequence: TGTGCCAGCAGCTCGGGACTAGCAGCAGATACGCAGTATTTT.

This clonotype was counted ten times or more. The CDR3 coding sequence is TGTGCCAGTAGTGCCCCTCCCACTAGCGGGAGATTGGACGGGGAGCTGTTTTTT. Translated, it gives CASSAPPTSGRLDGELFF. V is TRBV19 and J is TRBJ2-2, with 11 bases lining up with TRBD2. V dropped 5 bases and J dropped 7; count of bases not matched to a gene: 15. The CDR3 spans 18 residues. Germline loops: CDR1 LNHDA, CDR2 SQIVND (reference sequence).

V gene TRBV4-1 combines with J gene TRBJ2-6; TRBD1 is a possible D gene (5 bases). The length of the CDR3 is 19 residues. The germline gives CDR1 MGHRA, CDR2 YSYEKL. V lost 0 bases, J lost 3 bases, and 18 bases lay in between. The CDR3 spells CASSQEGAEGAGGANVLTF. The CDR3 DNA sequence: TGCGCCAGCAGCCAAGAAGGGGCAGAAGGTGCTGGTGGGGCCAACGTCCTGACTTTC.

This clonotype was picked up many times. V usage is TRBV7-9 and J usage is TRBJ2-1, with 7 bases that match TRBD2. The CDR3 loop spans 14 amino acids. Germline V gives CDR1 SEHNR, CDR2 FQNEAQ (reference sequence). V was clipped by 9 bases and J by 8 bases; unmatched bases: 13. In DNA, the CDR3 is TGTGCCAGTATTTTCGGGGGGTATTCGGATGAGCAGTTCTTC. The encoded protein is CASIFGGYSDEQFF.

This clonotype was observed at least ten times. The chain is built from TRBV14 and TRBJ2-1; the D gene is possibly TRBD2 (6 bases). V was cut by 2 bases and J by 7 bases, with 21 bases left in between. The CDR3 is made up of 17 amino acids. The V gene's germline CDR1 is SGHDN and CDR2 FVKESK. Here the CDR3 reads CASSQRRLELVWNEQFF. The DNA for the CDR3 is TGTGCCAGCAGCCAACGAAGACTAGAGCTGGTATGGAATGAGCAGTTCTTC.

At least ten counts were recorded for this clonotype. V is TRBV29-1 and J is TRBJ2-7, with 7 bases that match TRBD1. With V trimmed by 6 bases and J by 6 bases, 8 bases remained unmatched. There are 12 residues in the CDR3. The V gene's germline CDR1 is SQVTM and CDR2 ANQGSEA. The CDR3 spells CSVSATGTEQYF. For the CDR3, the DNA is TGCAGCGTCAGCGCGACAGGGACCGAGCAGTACTTC.

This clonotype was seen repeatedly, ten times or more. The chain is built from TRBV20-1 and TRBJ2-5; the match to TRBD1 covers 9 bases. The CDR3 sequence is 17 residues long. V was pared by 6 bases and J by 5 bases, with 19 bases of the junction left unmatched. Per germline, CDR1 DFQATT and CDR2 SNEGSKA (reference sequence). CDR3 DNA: TGCAGTGCCCGCATAGTAGAGGGACAGGGAGGAGGGGAGACCCAGTACTTC. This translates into CSARIVEGQGGGETQYF.

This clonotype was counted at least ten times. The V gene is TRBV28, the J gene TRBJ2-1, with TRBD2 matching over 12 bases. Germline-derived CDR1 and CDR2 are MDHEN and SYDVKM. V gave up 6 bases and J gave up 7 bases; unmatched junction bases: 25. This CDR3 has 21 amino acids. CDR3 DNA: TGTGCCAGCAGGACCCCTCTCGGGGGGGCTAGCGGGAGGGCTTTTGGGAATGAGCAGTTCTTC. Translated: CASRTPLGGASGRAFGNEQFF.

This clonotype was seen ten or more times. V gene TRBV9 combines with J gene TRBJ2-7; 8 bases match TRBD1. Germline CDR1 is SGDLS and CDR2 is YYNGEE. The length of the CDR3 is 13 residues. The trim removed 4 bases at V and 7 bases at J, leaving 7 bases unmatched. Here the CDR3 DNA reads TGTGCCAGCAGCACAACAGGGGGGACGGAGCAGTACTTC. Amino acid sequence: CASSTTGGTEQYF. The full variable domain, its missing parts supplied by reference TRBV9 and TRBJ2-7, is DSGVTQTPKHLITATGQRVTLRCSPRSGDLSVYWYQQSLDQGLQFLIQYYNGEERAKGNILERFSAQQFPDLHSELNLSSLELGDSALYFCASSTTGGTEQYFGPGTRLTVT.

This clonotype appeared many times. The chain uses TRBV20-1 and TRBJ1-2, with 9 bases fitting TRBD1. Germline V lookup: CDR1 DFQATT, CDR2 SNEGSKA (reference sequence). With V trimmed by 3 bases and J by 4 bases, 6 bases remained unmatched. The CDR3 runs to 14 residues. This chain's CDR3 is CSARGDRAPYGYTF. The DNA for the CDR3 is TGCAGTGCTAGGGGGGACAGGGCCCCCTATGGCTACACCTTC.

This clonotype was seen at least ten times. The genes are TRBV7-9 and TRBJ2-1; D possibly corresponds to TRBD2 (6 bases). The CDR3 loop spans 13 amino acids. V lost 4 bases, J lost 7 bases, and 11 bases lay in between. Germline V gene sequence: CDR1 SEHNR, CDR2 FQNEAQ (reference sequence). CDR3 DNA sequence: TGTGCCAGCAGCTCGCCGCTAGCGAATGAGCAGTTCTTC. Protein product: CASSSPLANEQFF.

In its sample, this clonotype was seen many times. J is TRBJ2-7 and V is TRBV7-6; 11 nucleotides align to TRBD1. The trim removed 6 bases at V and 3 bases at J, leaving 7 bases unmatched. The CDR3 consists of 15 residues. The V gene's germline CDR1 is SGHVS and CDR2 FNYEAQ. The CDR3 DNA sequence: TGTGCCAGCAGTCCCGGGACAGGGGGATTCTACGAGCAGTACTTC. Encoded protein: CASSPGTGGFYEQYF.

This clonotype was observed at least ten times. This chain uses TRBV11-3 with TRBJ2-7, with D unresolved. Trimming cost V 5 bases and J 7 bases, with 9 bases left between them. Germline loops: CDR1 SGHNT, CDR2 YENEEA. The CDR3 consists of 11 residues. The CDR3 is CASSSYGEQYF. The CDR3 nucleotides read TGTGCCAGCAGCAGTTATGGGGAGCAGTACTTC.

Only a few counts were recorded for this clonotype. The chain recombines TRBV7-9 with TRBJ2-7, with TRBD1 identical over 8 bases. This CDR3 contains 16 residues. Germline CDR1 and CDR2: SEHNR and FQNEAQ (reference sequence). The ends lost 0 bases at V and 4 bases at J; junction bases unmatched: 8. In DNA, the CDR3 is TGTGCCAGCAGCTTAGCCGGACAGGGAATATTTTACGAGCAGTACTTC. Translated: CASSLAGQGIFYEQYF.

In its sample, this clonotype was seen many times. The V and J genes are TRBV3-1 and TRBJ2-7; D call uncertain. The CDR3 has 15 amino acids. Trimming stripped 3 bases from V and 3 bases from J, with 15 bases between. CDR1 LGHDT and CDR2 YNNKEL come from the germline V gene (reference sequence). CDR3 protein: CASSQEYGSFYEQYF. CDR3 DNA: TGTGCCAGCAGCCAGGAGTACGGTTCATTCTACGAGCAGTACTTC.